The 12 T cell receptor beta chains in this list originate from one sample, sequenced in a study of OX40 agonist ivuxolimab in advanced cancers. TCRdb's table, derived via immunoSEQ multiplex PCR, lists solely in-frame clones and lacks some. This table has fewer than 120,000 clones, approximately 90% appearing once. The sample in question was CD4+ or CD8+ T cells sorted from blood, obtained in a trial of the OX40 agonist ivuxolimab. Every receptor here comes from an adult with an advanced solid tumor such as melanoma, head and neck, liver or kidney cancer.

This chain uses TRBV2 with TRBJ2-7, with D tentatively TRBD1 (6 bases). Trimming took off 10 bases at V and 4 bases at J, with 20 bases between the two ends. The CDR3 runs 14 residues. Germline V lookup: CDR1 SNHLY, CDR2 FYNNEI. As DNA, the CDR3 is TGTGCCAAACAGCGTCGGACAGATGTGTACGAGCAGTACTTC. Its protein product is CAKQRRTDVYEQYF. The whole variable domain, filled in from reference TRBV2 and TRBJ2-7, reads EPEVTQTPSHQVTQMGQEVILRCVPISNHLYFYWYRQILGQKVEFLVSFYNNEISEKSEIFDDQFSVERPDGSNFTLKIRSTKLEDSAMYFCAKQRRTDVYEQYFGPGTRLTVT.

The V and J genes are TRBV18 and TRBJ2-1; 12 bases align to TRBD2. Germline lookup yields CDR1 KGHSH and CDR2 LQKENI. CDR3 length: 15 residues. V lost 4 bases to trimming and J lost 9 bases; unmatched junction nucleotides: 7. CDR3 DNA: TGTGCCAGCTCACTCCGACTAGCGGGAGCTACTGAGCAGTTCTTC. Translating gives CASSLRLAGATEQFF.

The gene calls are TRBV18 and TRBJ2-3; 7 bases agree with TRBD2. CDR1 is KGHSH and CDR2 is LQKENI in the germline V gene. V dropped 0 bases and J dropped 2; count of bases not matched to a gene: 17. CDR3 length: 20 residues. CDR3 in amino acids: CASSPPNGQGGLGFTDTQYF. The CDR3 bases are TGTGCCAGCTCACCACCGAATGGGCAGGGAGGGTTAGGCTTCACAGATACGCAGTATTTT.

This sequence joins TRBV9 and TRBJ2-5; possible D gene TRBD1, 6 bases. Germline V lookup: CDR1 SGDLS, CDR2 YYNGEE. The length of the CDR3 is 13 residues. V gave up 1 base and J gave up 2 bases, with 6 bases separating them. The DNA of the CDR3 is TGTGCCAGCAGCGTACAGGGGCAAGAGACCCAGTACTTC. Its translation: CASSVQGQETQYF.

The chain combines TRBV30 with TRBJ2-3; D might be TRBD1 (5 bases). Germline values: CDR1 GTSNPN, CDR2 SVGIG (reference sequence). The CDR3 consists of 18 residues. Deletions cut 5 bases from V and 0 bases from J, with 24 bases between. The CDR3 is CAWESGHGRYTSTDTQYF. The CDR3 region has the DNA TGTGCCTGGGAATCCGGACACGGGCGCTACACTAGCACAGATACGCAGTATTTT.

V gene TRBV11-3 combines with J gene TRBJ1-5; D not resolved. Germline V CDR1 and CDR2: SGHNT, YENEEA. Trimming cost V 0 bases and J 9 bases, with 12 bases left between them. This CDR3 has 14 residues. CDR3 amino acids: CASSLDQISGPQHF. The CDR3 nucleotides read TGTGCCAGCAGCTTAGACCAGATTTCAGGGCCCCAGCATTTT.

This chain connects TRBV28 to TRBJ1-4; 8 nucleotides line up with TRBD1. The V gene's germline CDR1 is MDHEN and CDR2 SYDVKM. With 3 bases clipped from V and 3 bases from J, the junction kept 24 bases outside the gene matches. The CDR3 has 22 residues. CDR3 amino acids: CASSFPSPEGRGRFRSNEKLFF. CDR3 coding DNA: TGTGCCAGCAGTTTCCCGTCTCCCGAGGGCAGGGGGCGCTTTAGGTCTAATGAAAAACTGTTTTTT. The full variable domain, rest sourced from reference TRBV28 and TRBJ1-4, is DVKVTQSSRYLVKRTGEKVFLECVQDMDHENMFWYRQDPGLGLRLIYFSYDVKMKEKGDIPEGYSVSREKKERFSLILESASTNQTSMYLCASSFPSPEGRGRFRSNEKLFFGSGTQLSVL.

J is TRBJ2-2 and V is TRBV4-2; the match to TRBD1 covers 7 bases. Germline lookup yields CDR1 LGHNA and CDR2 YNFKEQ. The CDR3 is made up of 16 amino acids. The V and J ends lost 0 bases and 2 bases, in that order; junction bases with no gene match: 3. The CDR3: CASSQETGDNTGELFF. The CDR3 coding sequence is TGTGCCAGCAGCCAAGAAACAGGGGACAACACCGGGGAGCTGTTTTTT.

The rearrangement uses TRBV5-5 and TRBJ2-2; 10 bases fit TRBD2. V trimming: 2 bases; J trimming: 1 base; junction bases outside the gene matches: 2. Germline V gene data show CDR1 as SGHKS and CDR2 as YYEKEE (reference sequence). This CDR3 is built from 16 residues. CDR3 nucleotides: TGTGCCAGCAGCTTTTTAGCGGGGGGGAACACCGGGGAGCTGTTTTTT. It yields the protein CASSFLAGGNTGELFF.

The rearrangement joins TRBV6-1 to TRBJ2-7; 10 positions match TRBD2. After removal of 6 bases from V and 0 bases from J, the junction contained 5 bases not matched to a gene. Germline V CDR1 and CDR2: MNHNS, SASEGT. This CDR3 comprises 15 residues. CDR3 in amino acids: CASSHPSGSSYEQYF. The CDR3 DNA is TGTGCCAGCAGCCACCCTAGCGGGAGCTCCTACGAGCAGTACTTC.

CDR3 nucleotides: TGTGCCAGCAGCTTGGCGGGACAGTCTAAAAACATTCAGTACTTC. Residues: CASSLAGQSKNIQYF. The chain couples TRBV5-4 to TRBJ2-4; 7 bases match TRBD1. The CDR3 is made up of 15 amino acids. V dropped 0 bases and J dropped 4; count of bases not matched to a gene: 4. CDR1 SGHNT and CDR2 YYREEE come from the germline V gene (reference sequence).

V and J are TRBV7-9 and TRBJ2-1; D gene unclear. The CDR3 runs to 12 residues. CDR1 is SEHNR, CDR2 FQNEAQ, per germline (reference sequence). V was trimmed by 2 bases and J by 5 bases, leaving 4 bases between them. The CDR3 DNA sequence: TGTGCCAGCAGCTTAAGGGACAATGAGCAGTTCTTC. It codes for CASSLRDNEQFF.